These 20 T cell receptor beta chains were all obtained from the same sample, sequenced in a study of blood T cell repertoires in COVID-19. Sequencing used immunoSEQ multiplex PCR; TCRdb keeps in-frame clones, though not all of them. The top ten clones hold 13% of a sample with under 75,000 clones, around 90% of them seen once. Sequencing was performed on peripheral blood. Receptor source: a man between 60 and 75 years old with active COVID-19.

V usage is TRBV9 and J usage is TRBJ2-1; 7 bases fit TRBD2. Germline V gene data show CDR1 as SGDLS and CDR2 as YYNGEE. V trimming: 3 bases; J trimming: 5 bases; junction bases outside the gene matches: 8. The CDR3 totals 15 residues. CDR3 in DNA: TGTGCCAGCAGCGAGTCCCCAAGCGGGGACAATGAGCAGTTCTTC. Translated, it gives CASSESPSGDNEQFF. The complete variable domain, with remaining parts taken from reference TRBV9 and TRBJ2-1, reads DSGVTQTPKHLITATGQRVTLRCSPRSGDLSVYWYQQSLDQGLQFLIQYYNGEERAKGNILERFSAQQFPDLHSELNLSSLELGDSALYFCASSESPSGDNEQFFGPGTRLTVL.

Here the CDR3 reads CASSRLGAGANVLTF. CDR3 nucleotides: TGTGCCAGCAGCCGCCTAGGGGCTGGGGCCAACGTCCTGACTTTC. The chain recombines TRBV7-6 with TRBJ2-6, with D possibly being TRBD1 (5 bases). The CDR3 sequence is 15 residues long. V was pared by 5 bases and J by 2 bases, with 10 bases between. Germline assignment: CDR1 SGHVS and CDR2 FNYEAQ.

V and J are TRBV6-1 and TRBJ1-1; 10 bases map to TRBD1. This CDR3 is 16 amino acids long. V lost 6 bases and J lost 1; bases outside the gene matches: 8. Germline loops: CDR1 MNHNS, CDR2 SASEGT. Written as DNA, the CDR3 is TGTGCCAGCAGAGAACCGGGACAGGGGACGAACACTGAAGCTTTCTTT. It encodes CASREPGQGTNTEAFF.

The V and J genes are TRBV19 and TRBJ2-7, with no clear D. Germline V gene data show CDR1 as LNHDA and CDR2 as SQIVND (reference sequence). V lost 6 bases and J lost 2, with 20 bases in between. This CDR3 has 16 amino acids. CDR3 DNA: TGTGCCAGTAGCGAAGGAGTACTATCTTCGGCCTACGAGCAGTACTTC. Residues: CASSEGVLSSAYEQYF. Together with reference TRBV19 and TRBJ2-7, the CDR3 gives the full variable domain: DGGITQSPKYLFRKEGQNVTLSCEQNLNHDAMYWYRQDPGQGLRLIYYSQIVNDFQKGDIAEGYSVSREKKESFPLTVTSAQKNPTAFYLCASSEGVLSSAYEQYFGPGTRLTVT.

The gene calls are TRBV5-1 and TRBJ2-3; 7 bases map to TRBD2. J gave up 5 bases and V 4 bases, and 10 bases lay outside the gene matches. Germline values: CDR1 SGHRS, CDR2 YFSETQ. This CDR3 region has 15 residues. The CDR3 spells CASSPITREGDTQYF. The CDR3 nucleotides read TGCGCCAGCAGCCCGATCACTAGGGAGGGAGATACGCAGTATTTT.

The chain uses TRBV5-1 and TRBJ2-1; 8 bases are a match to TRBD2. The CDR3 consists of 19 residues. CDR1 and CDR2 from the germline V gene are SGHRS and YFSETQ. After removal of 4 bases from V and 0 bases from J, the junction contained 15 bases not matched to a gene. CDR3: CASSPLGSGRASSYNEQFF. DNA of the CDR3: TGCGCCAGCAGCCCACTGGGATCCGGGAGGGCCTCCTCCTACAATGAGCAGTTCTTC. The variable domain in full, completed from reference TRBV5-1 and TRBJ2-1, reads KAGVTQTPRYLIKTRGQQVTLSCSPISGHRSVSWYQQTPGQGLQFLFEYFSETQRNKGNFPGRFSGRQFSNSRSEMNVSTLELGDSALYLCASSPLGSGRASSYNEQFFGPGTRLTVL.

The genes are TRBV28 and TRBJ1-2, with D tentatively TRBD1 (5 bases). This CDR3 is 11 amino acids long. CDR1 and CDR2 (germline): MDHEN, SYDVKM. Trimming removed 8 bases from V and 4 bases from J, with 8 bases in between. The CDR3 loop is CASQGPYGYTF. The CDR3 region has the DNA TGTGCCAGCCAGGGTCCCTATGGCTACACCTTC.

CDR3 DNA sequence: TGTGCCAGCAGCGACCTGGACAGGGGCGGGGGTCTAGAGACCCAGTACTTC. This encodes CASSDLDRGGGLETQYF. This chain joins TRBV7-3 and TRBJ2-5; 9 bases map to TRBD1. There are 17 residues in the CDR3. V was pared by 5 bases and J by 4 bases, with 14 bases of the junction left unmatched. The germline CDR1 and CDR2 sequences are SGHTA and FQGTGA.

V gene TRBV18 combines with J gene TRBJ2-7, with 8 bases lining up with TRBD1. The germline V gene has CDR1 KGHSH and CDR2 LQKENI. Germline trimming cut 2 bases from V and 5 bases from J; bases unmatched to any gene: 2. The CDR3 length is 13 residues. CDR3 in amino acids: CASSPTGGNEQYF. For the CDR3, the DNA is TGTGCCAGCTCACCAACAGGGGGGAACGAGCAGTACTTC.

This chain joins TRBV19 and TRBJ2-1, with 7 nucleotides matching TRBD2. With V trimmed by 9 bases and J by 7 bases, 33 bases remained unmatched. CDR1 is LNHDA and CDR2 is SQIVND in the germline V gene (reference sequence). The CDR3 extends over 21 amino acids. CDR3 protein: CARKIPPGWEGLVSSLNEQFF. The CDR3 region has the DNA TGTGCCAGGAAGATCCCCCCTGGTTGGGAGGGCCTTGTTTCCAGTCTGAATGAGCAGTTCTTC.

The chain recombines TRBV7-8 with TRBJ1-2; weak D call: TRBD1 (6 bases). CDR1 SGHVS and CDR2 FQNEAQ come from the germline V gene. Trimming pared 6 bases from V and 8 bases from J, leaving 19 bases between. The CDR3 covers 14 residues. The CDR3 sequence: CASSSRPLTGGYTF. Written as DNA, the CDR3 is TGTGCCAGCAGTTCACGGCCCCTTACAGGGGGCTACACCTTC.

This chain uses TRBV15 with TRBJ1-4; 8 nucleotides line up with TRBD1. The CDR3 loop spans 17 amino acids. V was clipped by 1 base and J by 8 bases; unmatched bases: 12. The germline CDR1 and CDR2 sequences are LNHNV and YYDKDF (reference sequence). The CDR3 here is CATSRGVGQGGVEKLFF. The CDR3 region has the DNA TGTGCCACCAGCAGAGGGGTAGGACAGGGAGGAGTAGAAAAACTGTTTTTT.

Only one count was recorded for this clone. V is TRBV6-5 and J is TRBJ2-1; 10 nucleotides align to TRBD2. The germline CDR1 and CDR2 sequences are MNHEY and SVGAGI. The V gene end was trimmed by 7 bases and the J gene end by 8 bases; junction bases not matched to a gene: 8. This CDR3 region has 14 residues. CDR3 protein: CASKTLAGADEQFF. CDR3 bases: TGTGCCAGCAAAACCCTAGCGGGGGCGGATGAGCAGTTCTTC.

The chain links TRBV28 to TRBJ1-5; 11 bases map to TRBD1. The CDR3 sequence is 18 residues long. Germline CDR1 reads MDHEN; CDR2 reads SYDVKM. J was trimmed by 2 bases and V by 7 bases; bases with no gene match: 13. Here the CDR3 reads CASISLGTGGQGNQPQHF. CDR3 nucleotide sequence: TGTGCCAGCATCTCCCTCGGGACAGGGGGTCAGGGCAATCAGCCCCAGCATTTT.

The table lists this clone with a few counts. This chain uses TRBV5-5 with TRBJ1-5; D call uncertain. CDR1 is SGHKS and CDR2 is YYEKEE in the germline V gene (reference sequence). This CDR3 is 12 amino acids long. V lost 3 bases and J 3 bases, leaving 4 bases between the germline ends. The CDR3 protein is CASSSYNQPQHF. CDR3 bases: TGTGCCAGCAGCTCCTACAATCAGCCCCAGCATTTT. The full variable domain, completed using reference TRBV5-5 and TRBJ1-5, is DAGVTQSPTHLIKTRGQQVTLRCSPISGHKSVSWYQQVLGQGPQFIFQYYEKEERGRGNFPDRFSARQFPNYSSELNVNALLLGDSALYLCASSSYNQPQHFGDGTRLSIL.

This chain uses TRBV6-2 or TRBV6-3 with TRBJ2-5; TRBD2 agrees at 7 bases. Trimming took 5 bases from V and 1 from J; bases not matched to a gene: 7. This CDR3 is built from 15 residues. Germline assignment: CDR1 MNHEY and CDR2 SVGEGT. The CDR3 coding sequence is TGTGCCAGCAGTCTCCTCTCTAGCGGCCAAGAGACCCAGTACTTC. It is translated as CASSLLSSGQETQYF.

The chain couples TRBV19 to TRBJ2-1, with 9 bases lining up with TRBD1. Germline V gene lookup returns CDR1 LNHDA and CDR2 SQIVND (reference sequence). The junction had 13 bases not matched to a gene; V was cut back by 6 bases and J by 4 bases. The CDR3 sequence is 17 residues long. CDR3 loop: CASSATSRDRVYNEQFF. CDR3 bases: TGTGCCAGTAGCGCAACTTCACGGGACAGGGTATACAATGAGCAGTTCTTC.

The V gene is TRBV24-1, the J gene TRBJ2-2, with D possibly being TRBD2 (6 bases). Germline assignment: CDR1 KGHDR and CDR2 SFDVKD. V gave up 1 base and J gave up 2 bases, with 10 bases separating them. This CDR3 region has 16 residues. CDR3 sequence reads: CATSDFGGTNTGELFF. CDR3 nucleotides: TGTGCCACCAGTGATTTCGGCGGGACTAACACCGGGGAGCTGTTTTTT.

This clone was seen once. V gene TRBV30 combines with J gene TRBJ2-7; D not certain. CDR3 length: 16 residues. Trimming took 0 bases from V and 2 from J, leaving 17 bases between them. From germline, CDR1 is GTSNPN and CDR2 SVGIG (reference sequence). The CDR3, as DNA: TGTGCCTGGAGTGTATACCGCCTCGAGAGTACCTACGAGCAGTACTTC. Translating it yields CAWSVYRLESTYEQYF.

This rearrangement joins TRBV10-3 to TRBJ2-7; a weak D match, TRBD2 (7 bases). Looked up from germline, CDR1 is ENHRY and CDR2 is SYGVKD. The CDR3 length is 14 residues. Trimming left V 6 bases short and J 0 bases short, with 12 bases between. CDR3 nucleotide sequence: TGTGCCATCAGGGGGGGGGCCACCTCCTACGAGCAGTACTTC. Protein product: CAIRGGATSYEQYF.